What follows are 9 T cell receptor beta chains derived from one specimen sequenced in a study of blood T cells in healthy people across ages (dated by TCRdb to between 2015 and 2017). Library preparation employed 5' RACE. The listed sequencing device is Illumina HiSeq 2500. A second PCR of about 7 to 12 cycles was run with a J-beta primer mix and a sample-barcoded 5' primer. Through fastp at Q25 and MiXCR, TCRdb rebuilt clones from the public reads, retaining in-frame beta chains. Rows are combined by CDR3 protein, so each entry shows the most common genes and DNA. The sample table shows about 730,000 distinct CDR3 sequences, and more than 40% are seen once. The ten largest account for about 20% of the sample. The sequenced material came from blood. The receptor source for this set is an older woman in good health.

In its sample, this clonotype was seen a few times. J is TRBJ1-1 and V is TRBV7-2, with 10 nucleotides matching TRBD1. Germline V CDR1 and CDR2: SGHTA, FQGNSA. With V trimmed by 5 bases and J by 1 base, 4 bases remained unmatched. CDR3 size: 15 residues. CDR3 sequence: CASSQRDRGNTEAFF. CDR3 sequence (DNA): TGTGCCAGCAGCCAAAGGGACAGGGGGAACACTGAAGCTTTCTTT.

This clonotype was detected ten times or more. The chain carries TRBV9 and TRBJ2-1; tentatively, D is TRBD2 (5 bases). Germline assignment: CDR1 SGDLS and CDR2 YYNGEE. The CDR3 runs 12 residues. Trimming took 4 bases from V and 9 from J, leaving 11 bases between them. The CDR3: CASSRELGEQFF. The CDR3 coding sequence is TGTGCCAGCAGCAGGGAGCTTGGTGAGCAGTTCTTC.

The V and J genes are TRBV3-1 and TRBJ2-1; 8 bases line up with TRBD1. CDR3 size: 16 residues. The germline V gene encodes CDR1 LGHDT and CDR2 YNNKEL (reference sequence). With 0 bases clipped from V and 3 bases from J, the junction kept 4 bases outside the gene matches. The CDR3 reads CASSQDLDRVYNEQFF. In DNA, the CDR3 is TGTGCCAGCAGCCAAGATCTGGACAGGGTCTACAATGAGCAGTTCTTC.

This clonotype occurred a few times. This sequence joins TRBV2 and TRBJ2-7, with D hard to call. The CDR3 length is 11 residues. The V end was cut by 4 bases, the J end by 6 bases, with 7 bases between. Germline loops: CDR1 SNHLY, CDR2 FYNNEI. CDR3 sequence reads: CASSVEIEQYF. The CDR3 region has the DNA TGTGCCAGCAGTGTCGAGATCGAGCAGTACTTC.

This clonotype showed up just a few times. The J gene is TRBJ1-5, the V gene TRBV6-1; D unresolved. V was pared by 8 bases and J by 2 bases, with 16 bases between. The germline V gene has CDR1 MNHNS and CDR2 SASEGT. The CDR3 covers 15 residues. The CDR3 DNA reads TGTGCCAGCGGCGGGGAGGTGCCGGGCAATCAGCCCCAGCATTTT. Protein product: CASGGEVPGNQPQHF.

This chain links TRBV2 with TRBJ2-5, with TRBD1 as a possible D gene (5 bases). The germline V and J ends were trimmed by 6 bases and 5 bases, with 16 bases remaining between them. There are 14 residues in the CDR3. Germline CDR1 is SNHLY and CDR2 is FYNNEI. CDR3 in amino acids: CASSLFYTGETQYF. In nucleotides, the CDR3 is TGTGCCAGCAGCCTTTTCTACACAGGCGAGACCCAGTACTTC.

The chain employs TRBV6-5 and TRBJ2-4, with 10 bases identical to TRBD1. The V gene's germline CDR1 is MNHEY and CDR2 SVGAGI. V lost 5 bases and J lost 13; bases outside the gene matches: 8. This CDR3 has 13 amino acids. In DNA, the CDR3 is TGTGCCAGCAGTGGGACAGGGGTGAATGAGCAGTACTTC. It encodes CASSGTGVNEQYF.

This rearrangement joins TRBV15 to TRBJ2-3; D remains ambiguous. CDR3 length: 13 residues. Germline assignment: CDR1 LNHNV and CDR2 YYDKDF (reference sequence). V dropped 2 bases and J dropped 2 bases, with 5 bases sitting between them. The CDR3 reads CATSRRITDTQYF. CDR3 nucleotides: TGTGCCACCAGCAGACGGATCACAGATACGCAGTATTTT.

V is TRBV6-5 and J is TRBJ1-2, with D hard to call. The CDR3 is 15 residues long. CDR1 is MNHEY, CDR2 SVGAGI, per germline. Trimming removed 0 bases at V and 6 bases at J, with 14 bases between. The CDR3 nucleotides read TGTGCCAGCAGTTACTCGAGTAGCAGCTGGAATGGCTACACCTTC. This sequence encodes CASSYSSSSWNGYTF.